The 30 T cell receptor beta chains below were found in one sample sequenced in a study of regulatory T cells in long-lasting Graves disease. According to the study, TCR beta libraries were built with iRepertoire HTBI primers and CDR3-region Arm-PCR. Using its own MiXCR run on the multiplex PCR reads, TCRdb lists one record per CDR3 protein. The table lists roughly 360,000 distinct CDR3 sequences, about an eighth of them singletons. The time point is: newly diagnosed GD, antithyroid drugs for less than 3 months. RNA isolated from PBMCs was used to make the TCR library. The same sample was also used in a study of T cells in Graves' hyperthyroidism and ophthalmopathy.

Sequences were derived from peripheral blood mononuclear cells (PBMCs), sampled at new diagnosis, from a patient treated with antithyroid drugs. The receptors come from a woman aged 18-29 years with Graves disease.

This clonotype was observed a handful of times. This rearrangement joins TRBV2 to TRBJ2-3, with TRBD2 identical over 8 bases. The CDR3 runs 15 residues. CDR1 and CDR2 (germline): SNHLY, FYNNEI. Losses at the gene ends were 5 bases for V and 0 bases for J; bases not matched to a gene: 4. This chain's CDR3 is CASSPREGSTDTQYF. CDR3 coding DNA: TGTGCCAGCAGTCCCCGGGAGGGGAGCACAGATACGCAGTATTTT.

This clonotype appeared a few times. The V and J genes are TRBV27 and TRBJ1-2; no firm D call. V dropped 10 bases and J dropped 6 bases, with 24 bases sitting between them. From germline, CDR1 is MNHEY and CDR2 SMNVEV (reference sequence). CDR3 length: 15 residues. The CDR3 sequence is CATRAPSPGLHGYTF. The CDR3 bases are TGTGCCACCCGGGCTCCTTCACCGGGTCTCCATGGCTACACCTTC.

The sample holds many counts of this clonotype. The J gene is TRBJ2-1, the V gene TRBV3-1; 10 nucleotides agree with TRBD2. The ends lost 4 bases at V and 3 bases at J; junction bases unmatched: 6. The CDR3 has 16 residues. Per the germline V gene, CDR1 is LGHDT and CDR2 is YNNKEL (reference sequence). The CDR3 nucleotides read TGTGCCAGCAGCCCAATAGCGGGGGGCCTCTACAATGAGCAGTTCTTC. Its protein is CASSPIAGGLYNEQFF.

There are many counts of this clonotype. The V and J genes are TRBV7-8 and TRBJ2-3; 7 bases line up with TRBD2. The CDR3 totals 17 residues. The germline gives CDR1 SGHVS, CDR2 FQNEAQ. J was trimmed by 8 bases and V by 4 bases; bases with no gene match: 18. CDR3 loop: CASSSKRLASTFGTQYF. The DNA for the CDR3 is TGTGCCAGCAGCTCGAAGAGACTAGCCAGTACCTTCGGTACGCAGTATTTT.

There are many counts of this clonotype. The CDR3, as DNA: TGTGCCAGCAGCTTAACGGCACGCCGAGGGTCTGAAGCTTTCTTT. Its translation is CASSLTARRGSEAFF. The V gene is TRBV7-9, the J gene TRBJ1-1, with D hard to call. The germline CDR1 and CDR2 sequences are SEHNR and FQNEAQ (reference sequence). The ends were cut back, 2 bases at V and 6 bases at J, with 16 bases in the middle. The CDR3 spans 15 residues.

This clonotype showed up many times. The J gene is TRBJ1-2, the V gene TRBV5-1, with no clear D. V gave up 0 bases and J gave up 5 bases, with 8 bases separating them. Germline lookup yields CDR1 SGHRS and CDR2 YFSETQ. This CDR3 is built from 13 residues. CDR3 loop: CASSLGLGYGYTF. The CDR3 DNA reads TGCGCCAGCAGCTTGGGACTCGGATATGGCTACACCTTC.

Only a few counts were recorded for this clonotype. The chain has TRBV20-1 and TRBJ2-3; 10 positions match TRBD2. The ends lost 0 bases at V and 4 bases at J; junction bases unmatched: 4. CDR1 and CDR2 from the germline V gene are DFQATT and SNEGSKA (reference sequence). This CDR3 is built from 15 residues. Written as DNA, the CDR3 is TGCAGTGCTAGAGAAAAAGCGGGAGGGGCAGATACGCAGTATTTT. Translation: CSAREKAGGADTQYF.

V gene TRBV10-3 combines with J gene TRBJ1-3, with D unresolved. With 0 bases removed from V and 4 bases from J, the gap between germline ends came to 7 bases. The CDR3 runs to 14 residues. The germline V gene encodes CDR1 ENHRY and CDR2 SYGVKD. CDR3 nucleotide sequence: TGTGCCATCAGTGAGTCCGAAGAGGGAAACACCATATATTTT. Translation: CAISESEEGNTIYF.

This clonotype was detected ten times or more. V is TRBV20-1 and J is TRBJ2-7; possibly TRBD1 for D (6 bases). Trimming cost V 3 bases and J 3 bases, with 15 bases left between them. Germline V CDR1 and CDR2: DFQATT, SNEGSKA (reference sequence). The CDR3 runs 14 residues. The CDR3 sequence: CSARHTGPFYEQYF. In nucleotides, the CDR3 is TGCAGTGCTAGGCATACAGGGCCCTTCTACGAGCAGTACTTC.

The sample holds many counts of this clonotype. This chain links TRBV28 with TRBJ2-3; 8 bases fit TRBD2. CDR1 and CDR2 from the germline V gene are MDHEN and SYDVKM. This CDR3 spans 15 amino acids. Losses at the gene ends were 5 bases for V and 3 bases for J; bases not matched to a gene: 7. CDR3 sequence (DNA): TGTGCCAGCAGTCGTAGCGGGATTGTTACAGATACGCAGTATTTT. It codes for CASSRSGIVTDTQYF.

This clonotype showed up many times. The rearrangement uses TRBV6-1 and TRBJ1-1, with unresolved D. Trimming removed 8 bases from V and 1 base from J, with 8 bases in between. The CDR3 consists of 12 residues. Germline loops: CDR1 MNHNS, CDR2 SASEGT. The CDR3 protein is CASGPRNTEAFF. In nucleotides, the CDR3 is TGTGCCAGCGGGCCCCGGAACACTGAAGCTTTCTTT.

This clonotype was observed at least ten times. This chain connects TRBV9 to TRBJ2-1; D is unclear. Trimming took 0 bases from V and 7 from J, leaving 5 bases between them. This CDR3 contains 12 residues. CDR1 is SGDLS, CDR2 YYNGEE, per germline. This chain's CDR3 is CASSVEVNEQFF. The DNA of the CDR3 is TGTGCCAGCAGCGTAGAGGTGAATGAGCAGTTCTTC.

The table lists this clonotype with many counts. This chain connects TRBV7-9 to TRBJ1-1; 7 nucleotides align to TRBD1. J lost 11 bases, V lost 6 bases, and 12 bases had no gene match. This CDR3 has 13 amino acids. Germline-derived CDR1 and CDR2 are SEHNR and FQNEAQ (reference sequence). The CDR3 loop reads CASSPTTGAQAFF. The CDR3 DNA follows: TGTGCCAGCAGTCCCACCACAGGGGCCCAGGCTTTCTTT.

The chain combines TRBV2 with TRBJ1-6, with unresolved D. Germline CDR1 is SNHLY and CDR2 is FYNNEI. The length of the CDR3 is 14 residues. V was cut by 2 bases and J by 10 bases, with 12 bases left in between. The CDR3 reads CASSEFTARSPLHF. The CDR3 DNA is TGTGCCAGCAGTGAATTCACAGCCAGGTCACCCCTCCACTTT. Full variable domain (rest looked up from reference TRBV2 and TRBJ1-6): EPEVTQTPSHQVTQMGQEVILRCVPISNHLYFYWYRQILGQKVEFLVSFYNNEISEKSEIFDDQFSVERPDGSNFTLKIRSTKLEDSAMYFCASSEFTARSPLHFGNGTRLTVT.

This clonotype was detected many times. The chain is built from TRBV3-1 and TRBJ2-3; D is unclear. CDR3 length equals 14 residues. The V gene lost 3 bases and the J gene lost 6 bases, with 13 bases spanning the gap. In germline, CDR1 is LGHDT, CDR2 YNNKEL (reference sequence). The chain's CDR3 is CASSHLRLRDTQYF. For the CDR3, the DNA is TGTGCCAGCAGCCATCTCAGACTCCGCGATACGCAGTATTTT.

This clonotype was detected only a few times. A read error may be the cause here, since a much bigger clone is one base away. The conserved phenylalanine or tryptophan normally closing the CDR3 is absent here, so this likely arose from a read error. The chain combines TRBV12-3 or TRBV12-4 with TRBJ2-5; the match to TRBD2 covers 9 bases. V lost 2 bases and J lost 4; bases outside the gene matches: 5. The CDR3 sequence is 15 residues long. As DNA, the CDR3 is TGTGCCAGCAGTTTAAGCGCTAGCGGGGTAGAGACCCAGTACCTC. Translated: CASSLSASGVETQYL.

This clonotype was seen many times. The chain carries TRBV28 and TRBJ1-2; no clear D. This CDR3 is built from 14 residues. Deletions cut 1 base from V and 7 bases from J, with 13 bases between. The germline CDR1 and CDR2 sequences are MDHEN and SYDVKM. The CDR3 DNA is TGTGCCAGCAGTTTATTGGACTTGAGGGCTGGCTACACCTTC. Translated, it gives CASSLLDLRAGYTF.

In its sample, this clonotype was seen a few times. This chain joins TRBV4-3 and TRBJ2-2; TRBD1 agrees at 10 bases. V was clipped by 5 bases and J by 4 bases; unmatched bases: 10. This CDR3 spans 17 amino acids. The V gene's germline CDR1 is LGHNA and CDR2 YSLEER. As DNA, the CDR3 is TGCGCCAGCAGCGCTCTCGCCGGACAGGGGGGCACCGGGGAGCTGTTTTTT. The encoded protein is CASSALAGQGGTGELFF.

In this sample, this clonotype turned up many times. The gene calls are TRBV7-2 and TRBJ2-5; possibly TRBD1 or TRBD2 for D (5 bases each). The CDR3 totals 16 residues. Germline V CDR1 and CDR2: SGHTA, FQGNSA. Deletions cut 4 bases from V and 2 bases from J, with 17 bases between. The CDR3 DNA follows: TGTGCCAGCAGCTCGCTCCGGGGCGTGTTACAAGAGACCCAGTACTTC. Protein sequence: CASSSLRGVLQETQYF.

This clonotype was counted many times. J is TRBJ2-7 and V is TRBV7-8, with D maybe TRBD2 (5 bases). V lost 3 bases and J 3 bases, leaving 21 bases between the germline ends. The CDR3 is 17 residues long. The V gene's germline CDR1 is SGHVS and CDR2 FQNEAQ. This chain's CDR3 is CASSLGGWRAYVYEQYF. DNA of the CDR3: TGTGCCAGCAGCTTGGGTGGCTGGCGGGCTTACGTCTACGAGCAGTACTTC.

The chain employs TRBV28 and TRBJ2-1; 11 nucleotides line up with TRBD2. The germline V gene encodes CDR1 MDHEN and CDR2 SYDVKM. V lost 7 bases, J lost 0 bases, and 5 bases stayed unmatched. The CDR3 consists of 16 residues. This CDR3 is CASKGTSGFSYNEQFF. In DNA, the CDR3 is TGTGCCAGCAAGGGGACTAGCGGATTCTCCTACAATGAGCAGTTCTTC.

This clonotype was counted only a few times. V gene TRBV6-2 or TRBV6-3 combines with J gene TRBJ2-3, with 7 nucleotides matching TRBD1. With V trimmed by 4 bases and J by 0 bases, 4 bases remained unmatched. The CDR3 loop spans 15 amino acids. CDR1 and CDR2 (germline): MNHEY, SVGEGT. In DNA form, the CDR3 reads TGTGCCAGCAGTTTCGGACAGGTCAGCACAGATACGCAGTATTTT. This encodes CASSFGQVSTDTQYF.

This clonotype was seen repeatedly, ten times or more. The V call is TRBV2, the J call TRBJ1-2; tentatively, D is TRBD1 (5 bases). The germline CDR1 and CDR2 sequences are SNHLY and FYNNEI. V shed 6 bases and J shed 2 bases, with 31 bases lying between them. The CDR3 covers 20 residues. In nucleotides, the CDR3 is TGTGCCAGCAGGCCCACCCTTTTGGGAGGGGATCGGCTGAGAAACTATGGCTACACCTTC. Its protein product is CASRPTLLGGDRLRNYGYTF.

This clonotype appeared many times. V gene TRBV7-9 combines with J gene TRBJ2-5; D not resolved. Germline V gives CDR1 SEHNR, CDR2 FQNEAQ (reference sequence). Trimming cost V 3 bases and J 5 bases, with 10 bases left between them. This CDR3 spans 13 amino acids. Here the CDR3 reads CASSLTGGETQYF. CDR3 bases: TGTGCCAGCAGCTTGACGGGTGGGGAGACCCAGTACTTC.

This clonotype has at least ten counts. This rearrangement joins TRBV6-1 to TRBJ2-2; TRBD1 agrees at 8 bases. The germline V gene has CDR1 MNHNS and CDR2 SASEGT. The ends lost 6 bases at V and 10 bases at J; junction bases unmatched: 4. The CDR3 is 12 amino acids. The CDR3 coding sequence is TGTGCCAGCAGCCCAGGGGGCGCGGAGCTGTTTTTT. It specifies CASSPGGAELFF.

This clonotype has at least ten counts. The chain joins TRBV3-1 to TRBJ1-1; 7 positions match TRBD1. The germline gives CDR1 LGHDT, CDR2 YNNKEL (reference sequence). This CDR3 comprises 15 residues. The J segment lost 1 base and the V segment lost 8 bases, leaving 10 bases of the junction unmatched. CDR3 coding DNA: TGTGCCAGCGGCCTAGGGACAGCTTCGAACACTGAAGCTTTCTTT. It encodes CASGLGTASNTEAFF.

V usage is TRBV7-8 and J usage is TRBJ2-3; TRBD2 might be the D (6 bases). CDR3 length: 13 residues. CDR1 and CDR2 (germline): SGHVS, FQNEAQ. V lost 4 bases to trimming and J lost 13 bases, with 18 bases between them. The CDR3 spells CASSSRAGPLKYF. CDR3 sequence (DNA): TGTGCCAGCAGCTCGCGGGCGGGGCCCCTGAAGTATTTT.

This clonotype was detected only a few times. CDR3 region: CASSQSGRSYNEQFF. As DNA, the CDR3 is TGTGCCAGCAGTCAAAGCGGGAGATCTTACAATGAGCAGTTCTTC. The genes are TRBV6-2 or TRBV6-3 and TRBJ2-1; 8 nucleotides match TRBD2. CDR1 is MNHEY, CDR2 SVGEGT, per germline. The CDR3 sequence is 15 residues long. Unmatched junction bases numbered 7, after V lost 5 bases and J lost 4 bases.

This chain uses TRBV19 with TRBJ1-2; no clear D. The V end lost 3 bases, the J end lost 6 bases, and 11 bases lay between the germline ends. Germline CDR1 reads LNHDA; CDR2 reads SQIVND (reference sequence). The CDR3 contains 13 residues. In DNA, the CDR3 is TGTGCCAGTAGTATTGGAGGGAGGGATGGCTACACCTTC. Translating it yields CASSIGGRDGYTF.

This clonotype was counted only a few times. The chain combines TRBV4-1 with TRBJ2-1, with D possibly called TRBD1 or TRBD2 (7 bases each). V dropped 3 bases and J dropped 8 bases, with 23 bases sitting between them. Germline V CDR1 and CDR2: MGHRA, YSYEKL. The CDR3 contains 17 residues. The CDR3 here is CASSHPRGGERDDEQFF. In nucleotides, the CDR3 is TGCGCCAGCAGCCATCCCAGGGGGGGGGAGAGGGATGATGAGCAGTTCTTC.